This passage covers 26 T cell receptor beta chains from one sample sequenced in a study of vaccination effects on CD4 cells after COVID-19. These receptors' targets are unknown. The ViraFEST assay expanded antigen-specific CD4+ T cells with viral peptide pools before sequencing. The culture ran for around nine days, and then CD4+ T cells were isolated. The person was diagnosed with PCR-confirmed SARS-CoV-2 infection between March and December 2020. TCRdb keeps only in-frame clones here, not all; method: immunoSEQ multiplex PCR. The sample contains 20,000 to 30,000 clones, 60% to 80% of which appear only once. The sequencing here drew on CD4+ T cells from PBMCs cultured with SARS-CoV-2 spike peptides, taken before COVID-19 vaccination. The receptor set was obtained from a human donor who had a prior SARS-CoV-2 infection.

The chain couples TRBV5-6 to TRBJ1-5; D is unclear. The V and J ends lost 2 bases and 0 bases respectively, with 6 bases between them. CDR1 and CDR2 from the germline V gene are SGHDT and YYEEEE. This CDR3 comprises 14 residues. CDR3: CASSFGYSNQPQHF. The CDR3 DNA follows: TGTGCCAGCAGCTTCGGCTATAGCAATCAGCCCCAGCATTTT.

This chain joins TRBV11-3 and TRBJ2-3; 11 bases match TRBD1. The CDR3 sequence is 14 residues long. J was trimmed by 2 bases and V by 8 bases; bases with no gene match: 3. Germline V gene lookup returns CDR1 SGHNT and CDR2 YENEEA. CDR3 nucleotides: TGTGCCAGCGGGACAGGGGGAGACACAGATACGCAGTATTTT. Its protein product is CASGTGGDTDTQYF. The variable domain in full, completed from reference TRBV11-3 and TRBJ2-3, reads EAGVVQSPRYKIIEKKQPVAFWCNPISGHNTLYWYLQNLGQGPELLIRYENEEAVDDSQLPKDRFSAERLKGVDSTLKIQPAELGDSAVYLCASGTGGDTDTQYFGPGTRLTVL.

The chain employs TRBV7-3 and TRBJ2-1; D unresolved. This CDR3 is 13 amino acids long. Per germline, CDR1 SGHTA and CDR2 FQGTGA. V lost 5 bases to trimming and J lost 2 bases, with 7 bases between them. CDR3 sequence: CASSPAAYNEQFF. DNA of the CDR3: TGTGCCAGCAGCCCCGCCGCCTACAATGAGCAGTTCTTC. The full variable domain, with the rest looked up from reference TRBV7-3 and TRBJ2-1, is GAGVSQTPSNKVTEKGKYVELRCDPISGHTALYWYRQSLGQGPEFLIYFQGTGAADDSGLPNDRFFAVRPEGSVSTLKIQRTERGDSAVYLCASSPAAYNEQFFGPGTRLTVL.

The chain links TRBV10-3 to TRBJ2-5, with 10 bases matching TRBD2. The CDR3 is 16 residues long. Germline lookup yields CDR1 ENHRY and CDR2 SYGVKD. Trimming cost V 2 bases and J 5 bases; bases outside gene matches: 8. The CDR3 here is CAISEKREGGGETQYF. CDR3 coding DNA: TGTGCCATCAGTGAGAAGCGGGAGGGCGGTGGGGAGACCCAGTACTTC.

The CDR3 is CASAGGSNQPQHF. CDR3 nucleotide sequence: TGTGCCAGCGCAGGGGGCAGCAATCAGCCCCAGCATTTT. The V and J genes are TRBV18 and TRBJ1-5, with TRBD1 identical over 8 bases. The V and J ends lost 8 bases and 1 base, in that order; junction bases with no gene match: 1. Germline loops: CDR1 KGHSH, CDR2 LQKENI. This CDR3 comprises 13 residues.

V gene TRBV11-2 combines with J gene TRBJ2-7, with 14 bases matching TRBD2. Germline values: CDR1 SGHAT, CDR2 FQNNGV. The ends lost 5 bases at V and 2 bases at J; junction bases unmatched: 8. The CDR3 is made up of 17 amino acids. The CDR3 protein is CASSLGLAGGTAYEQYF. In nucleotides, the CDR3 is TGTGCCAGCAGCCTTGGACTAGCGGGGGGTACCGCCTACGAGCAGTACTTC. The full variable domain, completed using reference TRBV11-2 and TRBJ2-7, is EAGVAQSPRYKIIEKRQSVAFWCNPISGHATLYWYQQILGQGPKLLIQFQNNGVVDDSQLPKDRFSAERLKGVDSTLKIQPAKLEDSAVYLCASSLGLAGGTAYEQYFGPGTRLTVT.

V and J are TRBV2 and TRBJ2-7; D might be TRBD1 (5 bases). The V end was cut by 7 bases, the J end by 4 bases, with 5 bases between. Germline CDR1 reads SNHLY; CDR2 reads FYNNEI. CDR3 length: 10 residues. The CDR3 DNA sequence: TGTGCCAGCAAGGGGTACGAGCAGTACTTC. It codes for CASKGYEQYF.

The chain recombines TRBV7-2 with TRBJ2-7; TRBD2 matches 8 bases. With 4 bases clipped from V and 4 bases from J, the junction kept 3 bases outside the gene matches. This CDR3 has 13 amino acids. Germline loops: CDR1 SGHTA, CDR2 FQGNSA. CDR3 sequence: CASSSRGGYEQYF. The DNA for the CDR3 is TGTGCCAGCAGCTCCCGGGGGGGTTACGAGCAGTACTTC.

V gene TRBV5-4 combines with J gene TRBJ2-3; D is unresolved. The CDR3 has 14 amino acids. In germline, CDR1 is SGHNT, CDR2 YYREEE (reference sequence). V was trimmed by 0 bases and J by 6 bases, leaving 11 bases between them. The CDR3 nucleotides are TGTGCCAGCAGCTTGGCCGCGACCCGCGATACGCAGTATTTT. It translates to CASSLAATRDTQYF.

Worth noting for this clone: One junction end does not reproduce the germline sequence, and a read error may be involved. This chain connects TRBV29-1 to TRBJ1-4; TRBD1 agrees at 9 bases. Germline CDR1 is SQVTM and CDR2 is ANQGSEA. This CDR3 region has 12 residues. The CDR3 coding sequence is TGCAGCGTTAAAGACAGGGGGGAAAAACTGTTTTTT. It yields the protein CSVKDRGEKLFF.

The rearrangement uses TRBV21-1 and TRBJ2-7; no check of the table's D call, TRBD1, against the DNA was made. TRBV21-1 is reported as a pseudogene. The CDR3 covers 14 residues. The CDR3 DNA reads TGTGCCAGCAGCAAAGATGGACAGGACTACGAGCAGTACTTC. The encoded protein is CASSKDGQDYEQYF.

The sample holds one count of this clone. The chain joins TRBV7-2 to TRBJ2-5; D is tentatively TRBD1 or TRBD2 (5 bases each). Between the trimmed V and J ends, which lost 6 bases and 3 bases, there was a span of 17 bases. This CDR3 comprises 15 residues. Germline CDR1 SGHTA, CDR2 FQGNSA. For the CDR3, the DNA is TGTGCCAGCAGATCCGCTCGGGACGCGAAAGAGACCCAGTACTTC. It is translated as CASRSARDAKETQYF.

J is TRBJ1-2 and V is TRBV4-2; D possibly corresponds to TRBD1 (5 bases). The V end was cut by 0 bases, the J end by 0 bases, with 23 bases between. This CDR3 contains 20 residues. CDR1 is LGHNA and CDR2 is YNFKEQ in the germline V gene. CDR3: CASSQDGKYGQGITNYGYTF. As DNA, the CDR3 is TGTGCCAGCAGCCAAGATGGAAAGTATGGGCAGGGAATTACTAACTATGGCTACACCTTC.

The rearrangement joins TRBV24-1 to TRBJ2-2; TRBD2 is a possible D gene (5 bases). The CDR3 loop spans 15 amino acids. Germline V CDR1 and CDR2: KGHDR, SFDVKD. Trimming removed 5 bases from V and 0 bases from J, with 9 bases in between. In DNA, the CDR3 is TGTGCCACCAGTGGGAGGCCAGCGAACACCGGGGAGCTGTTTTTT. This sequence encodes CATSGRPANTGELFF.

The J gene is TRBJ1-6, the V gene TRBV7-2; D unresolved. This CDR3 is 16 amino acids long. Germline CDR1 reads SGHTA; CDR2 reads FQGNSA. The V end lost 0 bases, the J end lost 2 bases, and 8 bases lay between the germline ends. CDR3 coding DNA: TGTGCCAGCAGCTTAGCCTCGGCAGCCTATAATTCACCCCTCCACTTT. It is translated as CASSLASAAYNSPLHF.

The J gene is TRBJ1-2, the V gene TRBV13; 8 nucleotides align to TRBD1. This CDR3 spans 13 amino acids. Unmatched junction bases numbered 3, after V lost 4 bases and J lost 5 bases. The V gene's germline CDR1 is PRHDT and CDR2 FYEKMQ (reference sequence). CDR3 sequence reads: CASSSGQGYGYTF. The CDR3 coding sequence is TGTGCCAGCAGCTCCGGACAGGGATATGGCTACACCTTC.

The V gene is TRBV11-2, the J gene TRBJ2-1; no definite D call. CDR3 size: 13 residues. CDR1 is SGHAT and CDR2 is FQNNGV in the germline V gene. V was clipped by 1 base and J by 5 bases, with 6 bases between them. Here the CDR3 DNA reads TGTGCCAGCAGCTTAGTTCGGGACAATGAGCAGTTCTTC. This codes for CASSLVRDNEQFF. The whole variable domain, filled in from reference TRBV11-2 and TRBJ2-1, reads EAGVAQSPRYKIIEKRQSVAFWCNPISGHATLYWYQQILGQGPKLLIQFQNNGVVDDSQLPKDRFSAERLKGVDSTLKIQPAKLEDSAVYLCASSLVRDNEQFFGPGTRLTVL.

The chain joins TRBV11-3 to TRBJ2-2; weak D call: TRBD2 (6 bases). The CDR3 is 15 amino acids. V shed 5 bases and J shed 2 bases, with 12 bases lying between them. Germline loops: CDR1 SGHNT, CDR2 YENEEA. CDR3 nucleotide sequence: TGTGCCAGCAGCCCCGGGAGAGTCAACACCGGGGAGCTGTTTTTT. Amino acids: CASSPGRVNTGELFF. The full variable domain, its missing parts supplied by reference TRBV11-3 and TRBJ2-2, is EAGVVQSPRYKIIEKKQPVAFWCNPISGHNTLYWYLQNLGQGPELLIRYENEEAVDDSQLPKDRFSAERLKGVDSTLKIQPAELGDSAVYLCASSPGRVNTGELFFGEGSRLTVL.

The chain is built from TRBV18 and TRBJ2-1; D may be TRBD1 (6 bases). The CDR3 loop spans 16 amino acids. V lost 1 base to trimming and J lost 10 bases, with 20 bases between them. Looked up from germline, CDR1 is KGHSH and CDR2 is LQKENI. CDR3 in DNA: TGTGCCAGCTCACCACGCGCAGGGGCCTCCCCATGGGAGCAGTTCTTC. Translated, it gives CASSPRAGASPWEQFF.

V is TRBV7-9 and J is TRBJ1-4, with a tentative D call TRBD1 (6 bases). This CDR3 is built from 14 residues. From germline, CDR1 is SEHNR and CDR2 FQNEAQ (reference sequence). The V gene lost 5 bases and the J gene lost 3 bases, with 10 bases spanning the gap. CDR3 residues: CASSGQYANEKLFF. CDR3 bases: TGTGCCAGCAGCGGACAGTATGCTAATGAAAAACTGTTTTTT.

The V call is TRBV9, the J call TRBJ2-1; D gene unclear. Germline values: CDR1 SGDLS, CDR2 YYNGEE. The V and J ends lost 3 bases and 0 bases respectively, with 10 bases between them. The CDR3 has 15 residues. DNA of the CDR3: TGTGCCAGCAGCGCCCTCGTTAGCTCCTACAATGAGCAGTTCTTC. Translating it yields CASSALVSSYNEQFF. Complete variable domain (other parts from reference TRBV9 and TRBJ2-1): DSGVTQTPKHLITATGQRVTLRCSPRSGDLSVYWYQQSLDQGLQFLIQYYNGEERAKGNILERFSAQQFPDLHSELNLSSLELGDSALYFCASSALVSSYNEQFFGPGTRLTVL.

The chain carries TRBV7-9 and TRBJ1-3, with D unresolved. The germline V gene encodes CDR1 SEHNR and CDR2 FQNEAQ (reference sequence). V lost 3 bases to trimming and J lost 3 bases, with 12 bases between them. This CDR3 contains 15 residues. CDR3 sequence reads: CASSLGLEFGNTIYF. DNA of the CDR3: TGTGCCAGCAGCTTGGGCCTTGAATTTGGAAACACCATATATTTT.

The chain employs TRBV5-1 and TRBJ1-1, with 7 bases aligning to TRBD1. J gave up 1 base and V 3 bases, and 3 bases lay outside the gene matches. This CDR3 has 14 amino acids. Per the germline V gene, CDR1 is SGHRS and CDR2 is YFSETQ. CDR3 DNA sequence: TGCGCCAGCAGCTACGGGACAGCGAACACTGAAGCTTTCTTT. Translated, it gives CASSYGTANTEAFF.

This rearrangement joins TRBV5-1 to TRBJ2-7; D not certain. V was pared by 5 bases and J by 3 bases, with 9 bases between. The CDR3 loop spans 12 amino acids. The V gene's germline CDR1 is SGHRS and CDR2 YFSETQ. CDR3 in DNA: TGCGCCAGCAGAGTCGACGGCTACGAGCAGTACTTC. Residues: CASRVDGYEQYF.

Written as DNA, the CDR3 is TGTGCCAGCAGCTTAGCGGGGGCCACAGATACGCAGTATTTT. Its translation is CASSLAGATDTQYF. The chain carries TRBV5-5 and TRBJ2-3; the match to TRBD2 covers 8 bases. Germline CDR1 and CDR2: SGHKS and YYEKEE (reference sequence). This CDR3 comprises 14 residues. After removal of 2 bases from V and 2 bases from J, the junction contained 1 base not matched to a gene.

The V and J genes are TRBV6-1 and TRBJ1-4; D is ambiguous. The CDR3 has 14 amino acids. Trimming removed 1 base at V and 4 bases at J, with 7 bases between. Per germline, CDR1 MNHNS and CDR2 SASEGT. For the CDR3, the DNA is TGTGCCAGCAGTGAAGGGACGGATAATGAAAAACTGTTTTTT. Amino acids: CASSEGTDNEKLFF.